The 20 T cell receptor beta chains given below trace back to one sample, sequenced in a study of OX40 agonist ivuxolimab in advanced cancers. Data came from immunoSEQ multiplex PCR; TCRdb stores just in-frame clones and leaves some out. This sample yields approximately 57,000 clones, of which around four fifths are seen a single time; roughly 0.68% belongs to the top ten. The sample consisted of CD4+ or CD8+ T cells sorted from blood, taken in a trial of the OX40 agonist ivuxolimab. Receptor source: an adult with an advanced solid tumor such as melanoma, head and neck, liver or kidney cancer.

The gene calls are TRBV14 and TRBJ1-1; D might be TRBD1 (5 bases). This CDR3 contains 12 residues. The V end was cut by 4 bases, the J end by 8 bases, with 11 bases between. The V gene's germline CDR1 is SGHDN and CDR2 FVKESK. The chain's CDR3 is CASSPGLIEAFF. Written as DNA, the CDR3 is TGTGCCAGCAGCCCGGGACTGATAGAAGCTTTCTTT.

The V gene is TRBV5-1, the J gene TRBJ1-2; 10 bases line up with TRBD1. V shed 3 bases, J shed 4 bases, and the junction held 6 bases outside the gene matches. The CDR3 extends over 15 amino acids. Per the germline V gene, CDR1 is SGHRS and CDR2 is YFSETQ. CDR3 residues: CASSWDRGVVYGYTF. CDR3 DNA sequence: TGCGCCAGCAGCTGGGACAGGGGTGTCGTCTATGGCTACACCTTC.

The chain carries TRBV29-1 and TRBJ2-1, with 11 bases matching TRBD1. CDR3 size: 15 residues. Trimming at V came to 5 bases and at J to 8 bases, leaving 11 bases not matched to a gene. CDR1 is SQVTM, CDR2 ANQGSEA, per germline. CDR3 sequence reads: CSVRLGTGGFYEQFF. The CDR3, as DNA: TGCAGCGTTCGTCTCGGGACAGGGGGTTTCTATGAGCAGTTCTTC.

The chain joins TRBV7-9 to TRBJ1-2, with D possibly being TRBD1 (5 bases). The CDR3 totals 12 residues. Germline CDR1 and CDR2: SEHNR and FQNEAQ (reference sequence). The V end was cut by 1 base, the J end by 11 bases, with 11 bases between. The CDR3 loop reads CASSLEGLGYTF. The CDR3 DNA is TGTGCCAGCAGCTTAGAGGGGCTGGGATACACCTTC.

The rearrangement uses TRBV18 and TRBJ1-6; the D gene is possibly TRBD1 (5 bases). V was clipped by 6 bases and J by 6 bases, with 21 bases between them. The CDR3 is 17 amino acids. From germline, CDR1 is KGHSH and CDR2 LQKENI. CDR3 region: CASSPDSGIWINSPLHF. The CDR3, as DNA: TGTGCCAGCTCGCCGGACTCAGGGATCTGGATTAATTCACCCCTCCACTTT.

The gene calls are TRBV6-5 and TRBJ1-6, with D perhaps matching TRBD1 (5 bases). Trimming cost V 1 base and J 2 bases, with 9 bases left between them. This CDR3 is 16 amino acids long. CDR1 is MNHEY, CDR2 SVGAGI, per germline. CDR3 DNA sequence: TGTGCCAGCAGTTACTTCGGGGGAGCCTATAATTCACCCCTCCACTTT. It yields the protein CASSYFGGAYNSPLHF.

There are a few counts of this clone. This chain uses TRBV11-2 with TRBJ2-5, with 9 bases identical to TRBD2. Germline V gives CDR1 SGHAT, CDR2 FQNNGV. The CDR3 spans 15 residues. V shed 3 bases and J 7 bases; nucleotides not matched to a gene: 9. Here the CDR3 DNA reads TGTGCCAGCAGCTTGAGCGGGGGGCCCGATGGGACCCAGTACTTC. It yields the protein CASSLSGGPDGTQYF. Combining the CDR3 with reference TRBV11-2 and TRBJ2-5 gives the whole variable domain EAGVAQSPRYKIIEKRQSVAFWCNPISGHATLYWYQQILGQGPKLLIQFQNNGVVDDSQLPKDRFSAERLKGVDSTLKIQPAKLEDSAVYLCASSLSGGPDGTQYFGPGTRLLVL.

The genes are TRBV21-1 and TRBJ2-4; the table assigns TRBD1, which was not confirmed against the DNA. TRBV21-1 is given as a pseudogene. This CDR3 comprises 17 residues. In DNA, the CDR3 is TGTGCCAGCAGCAAAGATGGGCAGGGGTCAGCCAAAAACATTCAGTACTTC. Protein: CASSKDGQGSAKNIQYF.

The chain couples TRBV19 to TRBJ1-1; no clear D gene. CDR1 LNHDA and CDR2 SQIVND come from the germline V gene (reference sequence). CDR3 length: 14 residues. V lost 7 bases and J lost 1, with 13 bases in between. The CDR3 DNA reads TGTGCCAGTAACGATGTCGGCGCGAACACTGAAGCTTTCTTT. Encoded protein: CASNDVGANTEAFF.

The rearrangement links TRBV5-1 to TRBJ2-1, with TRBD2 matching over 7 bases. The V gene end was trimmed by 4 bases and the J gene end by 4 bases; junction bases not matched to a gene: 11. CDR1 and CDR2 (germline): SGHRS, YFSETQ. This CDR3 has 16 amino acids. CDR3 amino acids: CASSPRVAGAYNEQFF. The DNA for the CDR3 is TGCGCCAGCAGCCCCAGAGTAGCGGGCGCGTACAATGAGCAGTTCTTC.

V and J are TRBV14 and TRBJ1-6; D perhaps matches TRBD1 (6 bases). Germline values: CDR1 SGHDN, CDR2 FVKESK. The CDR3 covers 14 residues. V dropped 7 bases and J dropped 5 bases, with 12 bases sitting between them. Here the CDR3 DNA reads TGTGCCAGCACTTTGGGGGGCGATAATTCACCCCTCCACTTT. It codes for CASTLGGDNSPLHF.

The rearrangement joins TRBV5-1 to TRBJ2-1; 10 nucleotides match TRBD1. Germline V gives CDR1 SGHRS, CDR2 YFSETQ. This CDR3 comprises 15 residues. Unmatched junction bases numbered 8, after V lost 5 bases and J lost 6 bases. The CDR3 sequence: CASSPDRGRRNEQFF. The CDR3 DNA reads TGCGCCAGCAGTCCCGACAGGGGGCGTCGCAATGAGCAGTTCTTC.

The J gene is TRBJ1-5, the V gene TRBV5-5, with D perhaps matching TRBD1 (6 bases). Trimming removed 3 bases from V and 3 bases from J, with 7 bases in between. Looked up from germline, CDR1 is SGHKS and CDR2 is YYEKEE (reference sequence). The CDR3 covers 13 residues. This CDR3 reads CASSSGDNQPQHF. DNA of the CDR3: TGTGCCAGCAGCTCAGGGGACAATCAGCCCCAGCATTTT. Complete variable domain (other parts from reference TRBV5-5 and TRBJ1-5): DAGVTQSPTHLIKTRGQQVTLRCSPISGHKSVSWYQQVLGQGPQFIFQYYEKEERGRGNFPDRFSARQFPNYSSELNVNALLLGDSALYLCASSSGDNQPQHFGDGTRLSIL.

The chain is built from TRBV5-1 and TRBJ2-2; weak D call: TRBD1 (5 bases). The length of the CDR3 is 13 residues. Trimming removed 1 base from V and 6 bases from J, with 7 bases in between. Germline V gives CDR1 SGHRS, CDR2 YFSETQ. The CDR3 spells CASSLTGPGELFF. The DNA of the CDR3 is TGCGCCAGCAGCTTGACAGGTCCCGGGGAGCTGTTTTTT.

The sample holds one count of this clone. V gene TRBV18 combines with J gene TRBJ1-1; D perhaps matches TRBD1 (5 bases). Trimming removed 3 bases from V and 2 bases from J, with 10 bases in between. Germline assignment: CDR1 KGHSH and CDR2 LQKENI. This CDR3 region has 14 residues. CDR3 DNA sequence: TGTGCCAGCTCACCGGGACTGAGAAACACTGAAGCTTTCTTT. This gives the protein CASSPGLRNTEAFF.

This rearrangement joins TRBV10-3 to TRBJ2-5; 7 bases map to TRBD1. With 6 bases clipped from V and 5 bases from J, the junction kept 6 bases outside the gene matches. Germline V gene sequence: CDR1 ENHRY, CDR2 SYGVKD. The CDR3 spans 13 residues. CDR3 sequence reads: CAIRTDRSETQYF. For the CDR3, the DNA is TGTGCCATCAGGACGGACAGGTCGGAGACCCAGTACTTC.

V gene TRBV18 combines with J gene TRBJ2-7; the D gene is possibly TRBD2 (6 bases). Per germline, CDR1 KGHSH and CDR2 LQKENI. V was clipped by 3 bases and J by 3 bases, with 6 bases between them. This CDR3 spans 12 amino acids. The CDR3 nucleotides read TGTGCCAGCTCACCGGGAGGCTACGAGCAGTACTTC. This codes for CASSPGGYEQYF.

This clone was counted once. Written as DNA, the CDR3 is TGTGCCAGCAGTAGGGACAGTGCCACAGATACGCAGTATTTT. Translating it yields CASSRDSATDTQYF. This chain joins TRBV11-3 and TRBJ2-3, with 7 bases fitting TRBD1. The CDR3 extends over 14 amino acids. Per germline, CDR1 SGHNT and CDR2 YENEEA. V lost 6 bases to trimming and J lost 2 bases; unmatched junction nucleotides: 5.

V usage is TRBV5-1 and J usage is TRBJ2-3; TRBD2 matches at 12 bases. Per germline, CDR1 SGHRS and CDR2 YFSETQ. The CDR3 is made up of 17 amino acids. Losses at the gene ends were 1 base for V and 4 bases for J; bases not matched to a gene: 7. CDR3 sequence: CASSLRLAGGIPDTQYF. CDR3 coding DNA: TGCGCCAGCAGCTTGAGGCTAGCGGGGGGGATCCCAGATACGCAGTATTTT.

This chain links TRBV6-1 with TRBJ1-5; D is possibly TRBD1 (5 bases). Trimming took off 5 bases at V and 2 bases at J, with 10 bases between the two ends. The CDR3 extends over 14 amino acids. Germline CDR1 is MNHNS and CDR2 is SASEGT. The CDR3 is CASSSRGGNQPQHF. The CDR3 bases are TGTGCCAGCAGTTCTAGGGGTGGCAATCAGCCCCAGCATTTT.